These 27 T cell receptor beta chains were all obtained from the same sample, sequenced in a study of blood T cell repertoires in COVID-19. Some clones are missing from TCRdb's copy, which holds only in-frame ones; the method was immunoSEQ multiplex PCR. This table holds approximately 440,000 clones, about 85% found once. The specimen sequenced was PBMCs or T cells enriched from blood (not recorded which). The receptors originated from a woman in her late teens or twenties who had recovered from COVID-19.

The chain links TRBV19 to TRBJ2-7, with a tentative D call TRBD1 (6 bases). Between the trimmed V and J ends, which lost 5 bases and 6 bases, there was a span of 14 bases. Germline V gene lookup returns CDR1 LNHDA and CDR2 SQIVND (reference sequence). This CDR3 has 13 amino acids. The CDR3 DNA reads TGTGCCAGTAGTGCCGGTCCCAGGGGCGAGCAGTACTTC. Translating it yields CASSAGPRGEQYF.

Regarding this clone: At one end, the junction sequence differs from germline, possibly due to a read error. This chain joins TRBV19 and TRBJ1-4; the match to TRBD1 covers 7 bases. The CDR3 sequence is 14 residues long. From germline, CDR1 is LNHDA and CDR2 SQIVND (reference sequence). The CDR3 loop reads CASGIGTADEKLFF. The CDR3 nucleotides read TGTGCCAGTGGTATCGGGACAGCGGATGAAAAACTGTTTTTT.

Only one count was recorded for this clone. Other DNA sequences in this sample translate to the same CDR3. This chain uses TRBV4-1 with TRBJ1-6; D call uncertain. The CDR3 sequence is 15 residues long. Germline CDR1 and CDR2: MGHRA and YSYEKL. The V and J ends lost 1 base and 5 bases respectively, with 9 bases between them. Here the CDR3 reads CASSQVELNNSPLHF. The CDR3 DNA reads TGCGCCAGCAGCCAAGTAGAACTCAATAATTCACCCCTCCACTTT.

The rearrangement joins TRBV7-2 to TRBJ1-6; D gene uncertain. Trimming took 1 base from V and 16 from J, leaving 14 bases between them. CDR3 length: 13 residues. The germline V gene has CDR1 SGHTA and CDR2 FQGNSA. CDR3 sequence: CASSLDMSEPLHF. The DNA for the CDR3 is TGTGCCAGCAGCTTAGATATGTCGGAGCCTCTCCACTTT.

J is TRBJ1-4 and V is TRBV6-5; maybe TRBD1 (5 bases). Trimming stripped 2 bases from V and 3 bases from J, with 10 bases between. This CDR3 is 15 amino acids long. Germline CDR1 reads MNHEY; CDR2 reads SVGAGI. The CDR3 nucleotides read TGTGCCAGCAGTTACAGCAGGGTTCCTAATGAAAAACTGTTTTTT. This translates into CASSYSRVPNEKLFF.

DNA of the CDR3: TGTGCCAGCAGTTACTCGGAGGGCAACTATGGCTACACCTTC. This codes for CASSYSEGNYGYTF. This rearrangement joins TRBV6-5 to TRBJ1-2; D gene ambiguous. Germline loops: CDR1 MNHEY, CDR2 SVGAGI. Trimming took off 0 bases at V and 2 bases at J, with 7 bases between the two ends. This CDR3 contains 14 residues.

V and J are TRBV27 and TRBJ1-3; a weak D match, TRBD1 (5 bases). V lost 4 bases and J lost 4, with 11 bases in between. The germline V gene encodes CDR1 MNHEY and CDR2 SMNVEV (reference sequence). The CDR3 is 14 amino acids. CDR3 residues: CASSSPRQGNTIYF. The CDR3 DNA follows: TGTGCCAGCAGTTCGCCTCGACAGGGAAACACCATATATTTT.

This chain joins TRBV6-2 or TRBV6-3 and TRBJ1-1; weak D call: TRBD1 (6 bases). V gave up 2 bases and J gave up 3 bases, with 10 bases separating them. The length of the CDR3 is 14 residues. Germline CDR1 MNHEY, CDR2 SVGEGT. CDR3 DNA: TGTGCCAGCAGTTACGGGGGCGAGTACACTGAAGCTTTCTTT. Translation: CASSYGGEYTEAFF.

V and J are TRBV29-1 and TRBJ2-5; D not certain. The V gene lost 6 bases and the J gene lost 7 bases, with 12 bases spanning the gap. The CDR3 runs to 11 residues. Germline CDR1 reads SQVTM; CDR2 reads ANQGSEA. This CDR3 is CSVVTTVTQYF. The CDR3 nucleotides read TGCAGCGTGGTGACCACAGTGACCCAGTACTTC.

This chain joins TRBV11-2 and TRBJ1-2, with no clear D. Germline CDR1 and CDR2: SGHAT and FQNNGV. Trimming shortened V by 5 bases and J by 3 bases, and 10 bases separated the two germline ends. This CDR3 is 13 amino acids long. This CDR3 reads CASSPDRDYGYTF. The CDR3 DNA reads as TGTGCCAGCAGCCCTGACCGGGACTATGGCTACACCTTC. The entire variable domain, with the rest obtained from reference TRBV11-2 and TRBJ1-2, is as follows: EAGVAQSPRYKIIEKRQSVAFWCNPISGHATLYWYQQILGQGPKLLIQFQNNGVVDDSQLPKDRFSAERLKGVDSTLKIQPAKLEDSAVYLCASSPDRDYGYTFGSGTRLTVV.

This chain links TRBV5-8 with TRBJ1-1, with D perhaps TRBD1 (6 bases). CDR1 and CDR2 (germline): SGHTS, YDEGEE. V was pared by 4 bases and J by 4 bases, with 17 bases between. The CDR3 length is 15 residues. The CDR3 is CASSHRRNRVTEAFF. CDR3 in DNA: TGTGCCAGCAGCCACCGCCGCAACAGGGTCACTGAAGCTTTCTTT.

The rearrangement links TRBV10-3 to TRBJ1-1, with D possibly matching TRBD1 (5 bases). Deletions cut 7 bases from V and 5 bases from J, with 17 bases between. This CDR3 contains 14 residues. CDR1 ENHRY and CDR2 SYGVKD come from the germline V gene. DNA of the CDR3: TGTGCCATCACGAGTGGGGCCGAAGGAACTGAAGCTTTCTTT. Translation gives CAITSGAEGTEAFF.

J is TRBJ1-2 and V is TRBV24-1; 7 bases are a match to TRBD1. This CDR3 region has 14 residues. The germline gives CDR1 KGHDR, CDR2 SFDVKD. J gave up 7 bases and V 2 bases, and 6 bases lay outside the gene matches. The CDR3 loop is CATSDSRGTGGYTF. The DNA for the CDR3 is TGTGCCACCAGTGATTCCAGGGGGACGGGTGGCTACACCTTC.

CDR3 in amino acids: CASSLQGPGANVLTF. The CDR3 DNA reads as TGTGCCAGCAGCCTACAGGGTCCCGGGGCCAACGTCCTGACTTTC. The chain is built from TRBV25-1 and TRBJ2-6; maybe TRBD1 (6 bases). Germline V lookup: CDR1 MGHDK, CDR2 SYGVNS. The V end was cut by 6 bases, the J end by 4 bases, with 13 bases between. There are 15 residues in the CDR3.

This chain links TRBV7-9 with TRBJ2-2; 11 positions agree with TRBD2. Germline loops: CDR1 SEHNR, CDR2 FQNEAQ (reference sequence). J lost 6 bases, V lost 6 bases, and 6 bases had no gene match. The length of the CDR3 is 15 residues. This CDR3 reads CASSFTSGGPGELFF. The CDR3, as DNA: TGTGCCAGCAGTTTTACTAGCGGGGGACCCGGGGAGCTGTTTTTT.

This clone was recorded once. This chain links TRBV5-8 with TRBJ1-2, with 9 bases fitting TRBD1. CDR1 is SGHTS, CDR2 YDEGEE, per germline. This CDR3 contains 15 residues. V gave up 0 bases and J gave up 6 bases; unmatched junction bases: 6. The CDR3 spells CASSLVRDRAHGYTF. CDR3 nucleotides: TGTGCCAGCAGCTTGGTTCGGGACAGGGCGCATGGCTACACCTTC.

The V and J genes are TRBV6-1 and TRBJ2-7; the D is unclear. The CDR3 spans 12 residues. Germline-derived CDR1 and CDR2 are MNHNS and SASEGT. V lost 0 bases, J lost 4 bases, and 4 bases lay in between. The CDR3 is CASSEAGYEQYF. The CDR3, as DNA: TGTGCCAGCAGTGAAGCCGGGTACGAGCAGTACTTC.

The sample holds one count of this clone. V and J are TRBV2 and TRBJ2-1, with 8 nucleotides matching TRBD1. The CDR3 runs 14 residues. The germline gives CDR1 SNHLY, CDR2 FYNNEI. V lost 4 bases, J lost 6 bases, and 5 bases stayed unmatched. CDR3 nucleotides: TGTGCCAGCAGTGTGGAACAGGGGGGCAATGAGCAGTTCTTC. Amino acids: CASSVEQGGNEQFF.

The chain employs TRBV5-4 and TRBJ1-1; 7 nucleotides line up with TRBD1. Germline-derived CDR1 and CDR2 are SGHNT and YYREEE (reference sequence). CDR3 length: 15 residues. The junction had 5 bases not matched to a gene; V was cut back by 2 bases and J by 1 base. The CDR3 loop reads CASSFAGTANTEAFF. CDR3 bases: TGTGCCAGCAGCTTTGCGGGGACAGCGAACACTGAAGCTTTCTTT.

The chain couples TRBV15 to TRBJ2-1; D not resolved. CDR3 length: 12 residues. In germline, CDR1 is LNHNV, CDR2 YYDKDF (reference sequence). V was shortened by 4 bases and J by 5 bases, with 6 bases between the two germline ends. CDR3: CATSTFHNEQFF. CDR3 DNA sequence: TGTGCCACCAGCACGTTCCACAATGAGCAGTTCTTC.

The chain joins TRBV3-1 (or the pseudogene TRBV3-2) to TRBJ2-3; 10 nucleotides agree with TRBD2. J was trimmed by 2 bases and V by 3 bases; bases with no gene match: 8. The CDR3 contains 17 residues. From germline, CDR1 is LGHDT and CDR2 YNNKEL (reference sequence). The CDR3 here is CASSHEISGGVTDTQYF. CDR3 bases: TGTGCCAGCAGCCACGAGATAAGCGGGGGGGTCACAGATACGCAGTATTTT.

The V gene is TRBV2, the J gene TRBJ2-7; 8 bases align to TRBD1. The CDR3 totals 13 residues. V lost 7 bases to trimming and J lost 2 bases; unmatched junction nucleotides: 4. CDR1 and CDR2 from the germline V gene are SNHLY and FYNNEI. The CDR3 protein is CASMRDRTYEQYF. CDR3 coding DNA: TGTGCCAGCATGCGGGACAGGACCTACGAGCAGTACTTC.

This clone came up a few times. The chain links TRBV1 to TRBJ2-7; the D segment call TRBD1 is taken from the table without a DNA check. TRBV1 is marked as a pseudogene. This CDR3 has 16 amino acids. The CDR3, as DNA: TGCACCAGCAGCCAAGATAGGGGACAGGGTTCCTACGAGCAGTACTTC. As protein: CTSSQDRGQGSYEQYF.

The rearrangement uses TRBV5-1 and TRBJ2-1; 7 nucleotides agree with TRBD2. This CDR3 has 16 residues. Germline loops: CDR1 SGHRS, CDR2 YFSETQ. Trimming cost V 3 bases and J 6 bases; bases outside gene matches: 12. CDR3 protein: CASSSDTGLVANEQFF. The CDR3 nucleotides are TGCGCCAGCAGCTCCGACACCGGACTAGTCGCCAATGAGCAGTTCTTC.

V gene TRBV2 combines with J gene TRBJ1-5, with 7 nucleotides matching TRBD1. After removal of 6 bases from V and 2 bases from J, the junction contained 7 bases not matched to a gene. The germline gives CDR1 SNHLY, CDR2 FYNNEI. The CDR3 is 15 amino acids. The CDR3 sequence: CASRETGLGNQPQHF. The CDR3 nucleotides read TGTGCCAGCAGGGAGACAGGGTTGGGCAATCAGCCCCAGCATTTT.

V usage is TRBV5-1 and J usage is TRBJ1-1; D is perhaps TRBD1 (5 bases). CDR3 length: 13 amino acids. Germline V lookup: CDR1 SGHRS, CDR2 YFSETQ. V was shortened by 3 bases and J by 6 bases, with 12 bases between the two germline ends. CDR3 amino acids: CASSSDNLAEAFF. The CDR3 DNA follows: TGCGCCAGCAGCTCGGACAATTTAGCTGAAGCTTTCTTT.

The gene calls are TRBV6-4 and TRBJ1-2; D is possibly TRBD1 (6 bases). V was clipped by 0 bases and J by 6 bases, with 8 bases between them. This CDR3 has 13 residues. CDR1 and CDR2 from the germline V gene are MRHNA and SNTAGT. CDR3 coding DNA: TGTGCCAGCAGTGACTCAGGGGGGGATGGCTACACCTTC. It translates to CASSDSGGDGYTF.